This TCR beta chain was sequenced during a study of T cells after yellow fever vaccination (dated by TCRdb to the late 2010s). With respect to the entire study: Libraries from fractions with low cell numbers were prepared with the SMART-Seq v4 Ultra Low Input RNA kit. Bulk TCR alpha and beta repertoires were sequenced longitudinally to track T-cell clones before and after primary and booster YFV17D yellow fever vaccination. The cohort comprised two healthy male donors, one aged 18 to 30 and one aged 30 to 39 years. Bulk PBMC replicates and cell subsets were isolated from blood drawn at multiple timepoints before and after both primary and secondary immunization. Findings and caveats that apply to the study as a whole: A small share of clonotypes occurred in both CD4 and CD8 compartments, likely arising from convergent recombination. The secondary T-cell response was weaker than the primary response but faster, peaking on day 5 instead of day 15. After the booster, most clones that had expanded after primary vaccination were detected again (around 95% of CD4 and under 90% of CD8), suggesting broad maintenance of memory. Computational filtering was needed because FACS-sorted repertoires could contain abundant contaminating clonotypes from the bulk population. Because only two donors were included in the study, the extent to which the findings can be generalized is limited.

In its sample, this clonotype was seen many times. Its antigen is unknown. No per-base quality is available; no much larger clone lies one base away. V is reduced by 1 base and J by 2 bases, leaving a spacing of 8 bases between them. CDR1 is given as ENHRY and CDR2 as SYGVKD, both from the germline V gene. Including the terminal cysteine and phenylalanine, the CDR3 comprises 15 residues. Kept here is only the CDR3 DNA, which spans 45 bases and is read in frame from base 1. The treatment or condition label on this specimen signifies: live attenuated yellow fever vaccine strain. Two biological replicates of bulk PBMCs were collected at each blood-draw timepoint. A standard Ficoll-Paque protocol was used to isolate PBMCs from peripheral blood. TriZol was used to extract RNA from bulk PBMCs, from CD4 and CD8 fractions, and from dextramer-positive and dextramer-negative fractions. Sequencing was performed on an Illumina NovaSeq 6000. Synthesis of TCR cDNA relied on 5'RACE template switching, a step that introduced a universal primer site along with unique molecular identifiers. Priming for cDNA synthesis came from both the TCR alpha and TCR beta constant segments. Library amplification used two PCR steps, and the second PCR step added sample barcodes and sequencing adapters. Sequencing of libraries was done on Illumina HiSeq 2500 (2x100 bp) or NovaSeq (2x150 bp). Per the original workflow: MIGEC handled demultiplexing of reads and collapsing into UMI consensus sequences, while MiXCR performed V(D)J alignment. Clonotypes responding to the vaccine were identified with edgeR on replicate PBMC samples, with the criteria of FDR below 0.01 and a log2 fold change above 5 up to day 15. CD4 or CD8 identity was assigned to each bulk clonotype according to whether the clonotype was present at higher abundance in the sequenced CD4 repertoire or the sequenced CD8 repertoire. The public reads were quality trimmed at Q25 with fastp and then assembled into clones with MiXCR by TCRdb, keeping productive beta chains. Every CDR3 protein is listed once, alongside the most common genes and DNA of its rows. The V and J calls reflect TCRdb's pipeline rather than the authors' work. This sample comprises 300,000 to 350,000 distinct CDR3 sequences, about 4.5% of them detected only once. Roughly a fifth of the sample goes to the ten largest clones.

The sequence links TRBV10-3 to TRBJ2-2; the D gene is possibly TRBD1 or TRBD2, with 5 bases matching each. The source was PBMCs, collected 15 days after the yellow fever booster vaccination. The source is a man between 18 and 35 years old who received the YFV17D yellow fever vaccine. The nucleotides are TGTGCCATCAGTGAGTTGGGGACCAACACCGGGGAGCTGTTTTTT. This yields the protein CAISELGTNTGELFF.